What follows are 18 T cell receptor beta chains derived from one specimen sequenced in a study of blood T cell repertoires in COVID-19. The method was immunoSEQ multiplex PCR; TCRdb's version includes in-frame clones alone and lacks a portion of them. Of hundreds of thousands of clones in the sample, 65% to 90% were seen once. The sample was peripheral blood. These receptors all come from a woman aged 65 to 85 with acute or convalescent COVID-19.

The chain joins TRBV7-2 to TRBJ1-1, with unresolved D. V was cut by 5 bases and J by 1 base, with 14 bases left in between. The CDR3 covers 15 residues. CDR1 and CDR2 (germline): SGHTA, FQGNSA. This chain's CDR3 is CASSRGTSKNTEAFF. For the CDR3, the DNA is TGTGCCAGCAGCCGGGGAACATCTAAGAACACTGAAGCTTTCTTT.

The chain carries TRBV7-9 and TRBJ1-1; 7 bases map to TRBD1. Germline V CDR1 and CDR2: SEHNR, FQNEAQ (reference sequence). V gave up 5 bases and J gave up 6 bases; unmatched junction bases: 9. This CDR3 spans 14 amino acids. DNA for the CDR3: TGTGCCAGCAGCCCCAGGGGGTATGGCCCTGAAGCTTTCTTT. This translates into CASSPRGYGPEAFF.

The rearrangement uses TRBV7-9 and TRBJ2-3; 7 bases match TRBD2. V lost 5 bases and J lost 1; bases outside the gene matches: 9. Germline loops: CDR1 SEHNR, CDR2 FQNEAQ (reference sequence). There are 16 residues in the CDR3. The CDR3 coding sequence is TGTGCCAGCAGCCGGTCGGCCCGGGGGGGCACAGATACGCAGTATTTT. Protein product: CASSRSARGGTDTQYF.

The chain carries TRBV27 and TRBJ2-5; 7 bases map to TRBD1. J lost 4 bases, V lost 6 bases, and 11 bases had no gene match. This CDR3 region has 15 residues. The V gene's germline CDR1 is MNHEY and CDR2 SMNVEV (reference sequence). The CDR3 DNA sequence: TGTGCCAGCAGCCGATGGGACAGTCAAGGAGAGACCCAGTACTTC. Its translation is CASSRWDSQGETQYF.

This rearrangement joins TRBV27 to TRBJ1-6; 8 nucleotides agree with TRBD1. CDR3 size: 14 residues. Germline-derived CDR1 and CDR2 are MNHEY and SMNVEV (reference sequence). The J segment lost 10 bases and the V segment lost 3 bases, leaving 5 bases of the junction unmatched. For the CDR3, the DNA is TGTGCCAGCAGTTTCGACAGGGGTGAATCACCCCTCCACTTT. It is translated as CASSFDRGESPLHF.

The chain joins TRBV6-5 to TRBJ1-6; TRBD1 is a possible D gene (5 bases). V was shortened by 0 bases and J by 8 bases, with 8 bases between the two germline ends. In germline, CDR1 is MNHEY, CDR2 SVGAGI. CDR3 length: 14 amino acids. CDR3 sequence: CASSYSTVHSPLHF. In nucleotides, the CDR3 is TGTGCCAGCAGTTACTCGACAGTCCATTCACCCCTCCACTTT.

The genes are TRBV4-3 and TRBJ1-2, with a weak D call TRBD1 (5 bases). This CDR3 spans 13 amino acids. V was trimmed by 6 bases and J by 4 bases, leaving 12 bases between them. Germline CDR1 and CDR2: LGHNA and YSLEER. CDR3 nucleotides: TGCGCCAGCAGTCCAGGGCGGGGCTATGGCTACACCTTC. Translating it yields CASSPGRGYGYTF.

The chain uses TRBV2 and TRBJ1-5; 7 bases map to TRBD1. The V gene end was trimmed by 4 bases and the J gene end by 1 base; junction bases not matched to a gene: 4. Germline V gives CDR1 SNHLY, CDR2 FYNNEI. The CDR3 contains 15 residues. The CDR3 sequence is CASSAGTASNQPQHF. The CDR3 DNA sequence: TGTGCCAGCAGTGCCGGGACAGCAAGCAATCAGCCCCAGCATTTT.

The chain joins TRBV19 to TRBJ1-2, with D possibly being TRBD1 (5 bases). Trimming left V 4 bases short and J 0 bases short, with 12 bases between. The germline gives CDR1 LNHDA, CDR2 SQIVND (reference sequence). This CDR3 has 15 amino acids. CDR3 residues: CASSTRQSPNYGYTF. For the CDR3, the DNA is TGTGCCAGTAGTACCCGACAGTCCCCTAACTATGGCTACACCTTC.

The J gene is TRBJ2-7, the V gene TRBV12-3 or TRBV12-4; TRBD2 might be the D (5 bases). Trimming pared 3 bases from V and 1 base from J, leaving 7 bases between. The CDR3 spans 13 residues. The CDR3 coding sequence is TGTGCCAGCAGTTTCGCGGGTTCCTACGAGCAGTACTTC. Encoded protein: CASSFAGSYEQYF.

V gene TRBV7-2 combines with J gene TRBJ1-2; D might be TRBD1 (5 bases). Trimming removed 0 bases at V and 7 bases at J, with 15 bases between. Germline V CDR1 and CDR2: SGHTA, FQGNSA. The CDR3 extends over 15 amino acids. This CDR3 is CASSLAGGIVGGYTF. For the CDR3, the DNA is TGTGCCAGCAGCTTAGCGGGGGGAATAGTTGGTGGCTACACCTTC.

This rearrangement joins TRBV9 to TRBJ1-6; D gene unclear. CDR1 and CDR2 (germline): SGDLS, YYNGEE. V dropped 2 bases and J dropped 5 bases, with 8 bases sitting between them. This CDR3 contains 14 residues. The CDR3 region is CASSVTSDNSPLHF. DNA of the CDR3: TGTGCCAGCAGCGTGACATCCGATAATTCACCCCTCCACTTT.

The genes are TRBV29-1 and TRBJ1-2; TRBD1 might be the D (6 bases). The CDR3 is 15 amino acids. Trimming removed 5 bases from V and 4 bases from J, with 20 bases in between. Germline lookup yields CDR1 SQVTM and CDR2 ANQGSEA. CDR3 protein: CSVSEIVRGTYGYTF. CDR3 in DNA: TGCAGCGTTTCCGAGATCGTCAGGGGAACCTATGGCTACACCTTC.

The J gene is TRBJ1-6, the V gene TRBV18; D call uncertain. V lost 6 bases and J 3 bases, leaving 9 bases between the germline ends. The CDR3 covers 14 residues. CDR1 KGHSH and CDR2 LQKENI come from the germline V gene. DNA of the CDR3: TGTGCCAGCTCGTCAAACAGCTATAATTCACCCCTCCACTTT. Protein product: CASSSNSYNSPLHF.

This clone appeared a single time. CDR3 nucleotides: TGTGCCACCAGTGATGGGACAGGGAGGCGCTATGGCTACACCTTC. Translated, it gives CATSDGTGRRYGYTF. The rearrangement uses TRBV24-1 and TRBJ1-2, with 9 positions matching TRBD1. V was clipped by 3 bases and J by 4 bases; unmatched bases: 5. The CDR3 extends over 15 amino acids. Germline V gene data show CDR1 as KGHDR and CDR2 as SFDVKD.

This clone has just one count. This rearrangement joins TRBV6-5 to TRBJ1-5, with 7 positions matching TRBD1. Per germline, CDR1 MNHEY and CDR2 SVGAGI. The trim removed 6 bases at V and 4 bases at J, leaving 9 bases unmatched. CDR3 length: 15 amino acids. This CDR3 is CASSDGTEDNQPQHF. DNA for the CDR3: TGTGCCAGCAGCGATGGGACAGAAGATAATCAGCCCCAGCATTTT.

DNA for the CDR3: TGTGCCAGCAGCAACCGGGGGAGTTACTCCACAGATACGCAGTATTTT. As protein: CASSNRGSYSTDTQYF. The V and J genes are TRBV7-9 and TRBJ2-3, with D tentatively TRBD2 (6 bases). CDR1 and CDR2 from the germline V gene are SEHNR and FQNEAQ (reference sequence). With 5 bases removed from V and 2 bases from J, the gap between germline ends came to 17 bases. The CDR3 length is 16 residues.

This clone came up once. The germline gene is not matched at one end of the junction; a read error may be the cause. This rearrangement joins TRBV6-5 to TRBJ1-2; 9 nucleotides agree with TRBD1. CDR3 size: 13 residues. Germline CDR1 reads MNHEY; CDR2 reads SVGAGI. The CDR3 DNA reads as TGTGCTAGCAAATTGACAGGGGGAATTGGCTACACCTTC. Its protein is CASKLTGGIGYTF.